This T cell receptor beta chain was identified in a study of cytomegalovirus exposure and HLA in healthy donors. Study-level findings and limits: TCR beta V- and J-gene trimming, according to a later analysis, was linked to a missense DCLRE1C variant. Earlier results showed most TCR beta V segments being productive about 90% or about 30% of the time.

Use of 60 Vbeta and 13 Jbeta primers characterized the PCR. Repertoires were generated with immunoSEQ multiplex PCR, while TCRdb's copy carries only in-frame clones and drops some. The profile covers more than 95,000 clones, with about 80% appearing a single time and around 3.5% taken by the ten largest. Worth noting for this clone: As yet, its antigen is unknown.

Germline V gives CDR1 KGHSH, CDR2 LQKENI. The V and J ends lost 5 bases and 4 bases respectively, with 7 bases between them. The CDR3 consists of 12 residues. The receptor's source is a man aged 25 to 40 in good health and CMV-seronegative. The V and J genes are TRBV18 and TRBJ2-3; D not resolved. Sequenced sample: PBMCs. The CDR3 nucleotides are TGTGCCAGCTCATCCCTCCCAGATACGCAGTATTTT. This encodes CASSSLPDTQYF.